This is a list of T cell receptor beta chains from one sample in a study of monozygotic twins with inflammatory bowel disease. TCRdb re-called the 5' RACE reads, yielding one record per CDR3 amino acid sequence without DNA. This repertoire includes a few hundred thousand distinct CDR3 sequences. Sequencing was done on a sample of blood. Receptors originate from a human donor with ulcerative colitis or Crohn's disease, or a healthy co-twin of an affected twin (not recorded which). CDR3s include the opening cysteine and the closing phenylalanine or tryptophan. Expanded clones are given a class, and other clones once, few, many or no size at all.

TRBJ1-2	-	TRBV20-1	CSAISVGSSKNGYTF
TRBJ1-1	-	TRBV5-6	CASSLDNVNTEAFF
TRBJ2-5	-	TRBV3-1	CASSQTGTGVSETQYF
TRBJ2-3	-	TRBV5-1	CASLAGGASGDTQYF
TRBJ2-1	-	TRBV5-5	CASSSPTSGGYNEQFF
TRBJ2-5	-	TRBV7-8	CASSLVWETQYF
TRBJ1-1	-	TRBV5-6	CASSLAIRSEAFF
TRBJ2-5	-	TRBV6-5	CASSYTGLAGPGETQYF
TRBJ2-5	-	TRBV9	CASSGPGYRETQYF
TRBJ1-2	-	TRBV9	CASSVDEGWGYTF
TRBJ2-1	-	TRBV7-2	CASSYRDRAYNEQFF
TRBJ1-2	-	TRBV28	CASSSTGGPNYGYTF
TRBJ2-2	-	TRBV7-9	CASSWDRGATGELFF
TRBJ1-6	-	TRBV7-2	CASSLVVSTTPLHF
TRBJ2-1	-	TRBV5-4	CASSLWGQSGEQFF
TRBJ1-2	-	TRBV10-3	CAIGHPEVRGYTF
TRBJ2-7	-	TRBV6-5	CASSYLGAKEQYF
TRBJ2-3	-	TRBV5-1	CASITPHLLAGLTDTQYF
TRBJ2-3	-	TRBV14	CASSQVTGAGLTDTQYF
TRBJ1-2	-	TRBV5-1	CASSSTRTGVGYTF
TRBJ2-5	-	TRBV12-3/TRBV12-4	CASSLWWQVGGGETQYF
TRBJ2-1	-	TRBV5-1	CASSSVAGGGNEQFF
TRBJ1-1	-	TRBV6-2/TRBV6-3	CASSYGGGGGTEAFF
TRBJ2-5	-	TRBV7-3	CASSLSSSRETQYF
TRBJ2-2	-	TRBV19	CASSRPENTGELFF
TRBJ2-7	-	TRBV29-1	CSASWDNGDSEQYF
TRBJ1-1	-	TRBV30	CAWGGIRLGHTEAFF
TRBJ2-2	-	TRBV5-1	CASSLRASSYTGELFF
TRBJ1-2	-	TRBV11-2	CASSSRLTGDGGYTF
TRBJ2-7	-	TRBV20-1	CSAPPASGGAYEQYF
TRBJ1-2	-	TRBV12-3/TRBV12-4	CAIVERSSYGYTF
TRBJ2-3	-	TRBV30	CAERPGTSTDTQYF
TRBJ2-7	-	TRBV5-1	CASSFGVIGDEQYF
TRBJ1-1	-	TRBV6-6	CASKSQGGTEAFF
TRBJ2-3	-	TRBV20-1	CSANPGTTDTQYF
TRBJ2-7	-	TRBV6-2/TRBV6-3	CASSWNVYEQYF
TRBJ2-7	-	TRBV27	CASSLWTGSLYEQYF
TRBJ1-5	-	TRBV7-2	CASSVQGYQPQHF
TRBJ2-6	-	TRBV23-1	CASSQSPPDRSSGANVLTF
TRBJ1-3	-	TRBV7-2	CASSLSGGLGNTIYF
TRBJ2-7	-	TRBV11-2	CASRRNPSGGAGNYEQYF
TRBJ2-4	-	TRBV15	CATSRDQGAAKNIQYF
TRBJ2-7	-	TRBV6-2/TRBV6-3	CASSSSSYEQYF
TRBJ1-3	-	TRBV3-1	CASSRDSYPGNTIYF
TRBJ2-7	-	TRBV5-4	CASSFLGTPNDEQYF
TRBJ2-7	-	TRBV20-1	CSASGAPKSEQYF
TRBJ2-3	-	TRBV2	CASSEWPSGGRDTQYF
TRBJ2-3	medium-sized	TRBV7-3	CASSSGTSRTDTQYF
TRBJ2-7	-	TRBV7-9	CASSFGTATYEQYF
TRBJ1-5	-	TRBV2	CASAGEDQPQHF
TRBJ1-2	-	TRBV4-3	CASSQDKSNRGYGYTF
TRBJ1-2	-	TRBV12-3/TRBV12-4	CASSFRQLPIYGYTF
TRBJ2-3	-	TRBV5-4	CASSRSQTTDTQYF
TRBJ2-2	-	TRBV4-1	CASSQLSWTGPSPGELFF
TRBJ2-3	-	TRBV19	CASSMRDLQRGSTDTQYF
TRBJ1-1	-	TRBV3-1	CASSQVATGAGNTEAFF
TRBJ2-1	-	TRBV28	CASSSYRDRGNHEQFF
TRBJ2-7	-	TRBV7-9	CASSYSGGGTYEQYF
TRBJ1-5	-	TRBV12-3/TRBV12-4	CASSLGTGGPFNQPQHF
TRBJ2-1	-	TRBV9	CASSVEDNEQFF